This T cell receptor beta chain comes out of a study of T cells after somatic rescue of genetic block. The CDR3 totals 17 residues. The V and J ends lost 1 base and 5 bases respectively, with 21 bases between them. Germline-derived CDR1 and CDR2 are LGHNA and YSLEER. Clones were read by immunoSEQ multiplex PCR, and TCRdb kept only the in-frame ones, dropping some. The data hold 80,000 to 90,000 clones, with 85% to 90% observed a single time. The chain employs TRBV4-3 and TRBJ2-7, with D possibly called TRBD1 or TRBD2 (5 bases each). The TCR comes from a woman aged 18-29 years. Input material: peripheral blood mononuclear cells (PBMCs). The CDR3 DNA sequence: TGCGCCAGCAGCCAAGCCCCCCTGGCAGGGAGTTTCGACGAGCAGTACTTC. Translated, it gives CASSQAPLAGSFDEQYF.